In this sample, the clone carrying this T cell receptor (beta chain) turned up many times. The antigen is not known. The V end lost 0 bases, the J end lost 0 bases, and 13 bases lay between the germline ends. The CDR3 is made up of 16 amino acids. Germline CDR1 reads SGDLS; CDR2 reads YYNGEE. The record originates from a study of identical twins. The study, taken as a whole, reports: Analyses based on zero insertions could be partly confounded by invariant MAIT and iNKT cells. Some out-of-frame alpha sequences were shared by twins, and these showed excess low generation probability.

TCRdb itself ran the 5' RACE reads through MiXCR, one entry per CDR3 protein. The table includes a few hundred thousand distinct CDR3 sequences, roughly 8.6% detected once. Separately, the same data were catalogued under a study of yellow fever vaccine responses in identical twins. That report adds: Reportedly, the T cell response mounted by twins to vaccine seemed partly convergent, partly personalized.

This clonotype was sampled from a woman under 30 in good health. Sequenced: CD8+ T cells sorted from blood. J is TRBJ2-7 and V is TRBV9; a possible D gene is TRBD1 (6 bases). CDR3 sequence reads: CASSVGDTLISYEQYF. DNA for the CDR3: TGTGCCAGCAGCGTAGGGGACACCCTTATCTCCTACGAGCAGTACTTC.